These T cell receptor beta chains were read from a single sample in a study of blood T cells in healthy people across ages. MiXCR, run by TCRdb on the 5' RACE reads, gives a single entry per CDR3 protein. The data hold hundreds of thousands of distinct CDR3 sequences, with around 50% observed a single time. Sequencing used blood. The receptors were gathered from a man aged 80 or over in good health. Each CDR3 is given with its conserved first and last residue. The D gene is left open where the match is weak. Clone size is shown for a subset of rows, as once, few, many or a class of expanded clone.

v_call	j_call	d_call	clone_size	cdr3_aa	cdr3_nt
TRBV3-1	TRBJ1-2	.	.	CASSQDLTVNYGYTF	TGTGCCAGCAGTCAAGATCTTACAGTCAACTATGGCTACACCTTC
TRBV7-3	TRBJ2-6	TRBD1	.	CASSLTGGQSGANVLTF	TGTGCCAGCAGCTTAACAGGGGGCCAGTCTGGGGCCAACGTCCTGACTTTC
TRBV11-3	TRBJ2-1	.	few	CATGELEYNEQFF	TGTGCCACCGGGGAGCTTGAGTACAATGAGCAGTTCTTC
TRBV7-3	TRBJ2-1	.	.	CASSRGGGAYNEQFF	TGTGCCAGCAGCCGAGGGGGGGGCGCGTACAATGAGCAGTTCTTC
TRBV5-1	TRBJ2-3	TRBD2	few	CASSLGLAGPDTQYF	TGCGCCAGCAGCTTGGGACTAGCGGGACCGGATACGCAGTATTTT
TRBV6-2/TRBV6-3	TRBJ1-5	.	many	CATKDGGPNQPQHF	TGTGCCACCAAAGACGGAGGCCCCAATCAGCCCCAGCATTTT
TRBV27	TRBJ2-7	TRBD2	few	CASSSQRASGTSYEQYF	TGTGCCAGCAGCTCACAGAGGGCTAGCGGGACGTCCTACGAGCAGTACTTC
TRBV5-6	TRBJ2-3	.	.	CASSLENGRVDTQYF	TGTGCCAGCAGCTTGGAAAACGGGAGAGTAGATACGCAGTATTTT
TRBV29-1	TRBJ2-5	.	once	CSVGDGYNEQYF	TGCAGCGTTGGAGACGGCTACAATGAGCAGTACTTC
TRBV3-1	TRBJ1-2	.	.	CASSPGRSRHGYTF	TGTGCCAGCAGCCCGGGACGGTCTCGCCATGGCTACACCTTC